Given below is one TCR beta chain in context. The antigen is unknown. This entry comes from a study of vaccination and CD4 T cells after COVID-19. An Oncomine TCR Beta short-read assay was used to sequence the DNA from cultured CD4+ T cells. Each CDR3 protein gets one entry after TCRdb re-called the PCR reads with MiXCR. The repertoire consists of approximately 18,000 distinct CDR3 sequences, with approximately 45% occurring once and the leading ten covering 20% to 25%. Time point in this sample: late sampling 161 to 241 days after vaccination in a few convalescent patients. The treatment: roughly 10-day PBMC culture with coronavirus spike peptide pools or control peptides (ViraFEST assay). Sequencing was performed on CD4+ T cells from blood, cultured in vitro, taken about 7 months after SARS-CoV-2 vaccination. The clonotype was recovered from a human donor who had recovered from COVID-19.

The CDR3 is CSVTSGTYNEQFF. CDR3 bases: TGCAGTGTGACTAGCGGAACCTACAATGAGCAGTTCTTC. The gene calls are TRBV20-1 and TRBJ2-1; 9 bases line up with TRBD2. The CDR3 has 13 amino acids. V lost 7 bases and J lost 2; bases outside the gene matches: 3. The germline CDR1 and CDR2 sequences are DFQATT and SNEGSKA (reference sequence).